The 30 T cell receptor beta chains presented below share a single source sample, sequenced in a study of blood T cell repertoires in COVID-19. The data were produced by immunoSEQ multiplex PCR, yet TCRdb's version contains in-frame clones alone and is incomplete. The sample has a few hundred thousand clones; approximately 85% are singletons. The source material was PBMCs or T cells enriched from blood (not recorded which). The receptors here all came from a woman aged 25 to 45 who had recovered from COVID-19.

The chain's CDR3 is CASSPGGDSYQPQHF. The CDR3 nucleotides read TGTGCCAGCAGTCCCGGGGGGGACAGCTATCAGCCCCAGCATTTT. The gene calls are TRBV27 and TRBJ1-5, with 7 bases identical to TRBD1. V gave up 5 bases and J gave up 5 bases; unmatched junction bases: 9. This CDR3 comprises 15 residues. Germline lookup yields CDR1 MNHEY and CDR2 SMNVEV (reference sequence).

The chain has TRBV12-3 or TRBV12-4 and TRBJ1-5; 8 bases agree with TRBD1. This CDR3 comprises 13 residues. J was trimmed by 7 bases and V by 6 bases; bases with no gene match: 5. For the CDR3, the DNA is TGTGCCAGCAGCTTGACAGGGGACCAGCCCCAGCATTTT. It specifies CASSLTGDQPQHF.

The chain combines TRBV11-2 with TRBJ2-7, with 10 bases that match TRBD2. The germline CDR1 and CDR2 sequences are SGHAT and FQNNGV. The CDR3 length is 18 residues. Trimming at V came to 1 base and at J to 1 base, leaving 10 bases not matched to a gene. The CDR3 loop is CASSLGLPGLARSYEQYF. CDR3 in DNA: TGTGCCAGCAGCTTAGGGCTTCCGGGACTAGCGAGATCCTACGAGCAGTACTTC.

The genes are TRBV10-3 and TRBJ2-1; D might be TRBD2 (5 bases). The CDR3 covers 13 residues. The V end was cut by 10 bases, the J end by 5 bases, with 15 bases between. The germline gives CDR1 ENHRY, CDR2 SYGVKD. CDR3 sequence (DNA): TGTGCCACCGCACTAGGGTTGAACAATGAGCAGTTCTTC. Translated, it gives CATALGLNNEQFF.

V is TRBV3-1 (or the pseudogene TRBV3-2) and J is TRBJ2-1; D is undetermined. The CDR3 extends over 13 amino acids. Germline V lookup: CDR1 LGHDT, CDR2 YNNKEL (reference sequence). Trimming removed 0 bases from V and 9 bases from J, with 9 bases in between. CDR3 amino acids: CASSQDRDSEQFF. The CDR3 nucleotides are TGTGCCAGCAGCCAAGATCGCGATTCTGAGCAGTTCTTC.

The rearrangement uses TRBV24-1 and TRBJ2-3, with 7 positions matching TRBD1. J gave up 4 bases and V 4 bases, and 4 bases lay outside the gene matches. This CDR3 region has 14 residues. The germline CDR1 and CDR2 sequences are KGHDR and SFDVKD. The CDR3 bases are TGTGCCACCAGTGACGCGACAGGGTCAGATACGCAGTATTTT. This sequence encodes CATSDATGSDTQYF.

The J gene is TRBJ1-1, the V gene TRBV5-1, with D perhaps TRBD1 (5 bases). Per the germline V gene, CDR1 is SGHRS and CDR2 is YFSETQ. This CDR3 spans 14 amino acids. V dropped 0 bases and J dropped 1 base, with 7 bases sitting between them. The CDR3 spells CASSLGQQNTEAFF. The CDR3 bases are TGCGCCAGCAGCTTGGGACAGCAGAACACTGAAGCTTTCTTT. Full variable domain (outside the CDR3, taken from reference TRBV5-1 and TRBJ1-1): KAGVTQTPRYLIKTRGQQVTLSCSPISGHRSVSWYQQTPGQGLQFLFEYFSETQRNKGNFPGRFSGRQFSNSRSEMNVSTLELGDSALYLCASSLGQQNTEAFFGQGTRLTVV.

The rearrangement uses TRBV29-1 and TRBJ2-3; 8 nucleotides agree with TRBD1. Germline CDR1 and CDR2: SQVTM and ANQGSEA. The CDR3 sequence is 14 residues long. After removal of 7 bases from V and 0 bases from J, the junction contained 6 bases not matched to a gene. In nucleotides, the CDR3 is TGCAGCGGGAACGGACAGGGTAGCACAGATACGCAGTATTTT. Its translation: CSGNGQGSTDTQYF.

The gene calls are TRBV19 and TRBJ2-1; TRBD1 aligns across 7 bases. Trimming cost V 9 bases and J 5 bases; bases outside gene matches: 10. From germline, CDR1 is LNHDA and CDR2 SQIVND (reference sequence). This CDR3 region has 14 residues. The CDR3 DNA reads TGTGCCAGCGAACAGGGGCCTGAAAACAATGAGCAGTTCTTC. Translated: CASEQGPENNEQFF.

The chain is built from TRBV12-3 or TRBV12-4 and TRBJ1-1; the D is unclear. The CDR3 runs to 11 residues. The V and J ends lost 6 bases and 7 bases respectively, with 9 bases between them. The CDR3 protein is CASSKRLEAFF. CDR3 bases: TGTGCCAGCAGCAAACGACTTGAAGCTTTCTTT.

The chain uses TRBV18 and TRBJ1-1; unclear D gene. The germline V gene encodes CDR1 KGHSH and CDR2 LQKENI. This CDR3 has 12 residues. The V gene lost 3 bases and the J gene lost 7 bases, with 9 bases spanning the gap. The CDR3 DNA follows: TGTGCCAGCTCACCGGTCGGGGATGAAGCTTTCTTT. It specifies CASSPVGDEAFF. The variable domain in full, completed from reference TRBV18 and TRBJ1-1, reads NAGVMQNPRHLVRRRGQEARLRCSPMKGHSHVYWYRQLPEEGLKFMVYLQKENIIDESGMPKERFSAEFPKEGPSILRIQQVVRGDSAAYFCASSPVGDEAFFGQGTRLTVV.

This rearrangement joins TRBV5-1 to TRBJ2-1; no clear D gene. The ends were cut back, 6 bases at V and 5 bases at J, with 6 bases in the middle. Germline V lookup: CDR1 SGHRS, CDR2 YFSETQ. The CDR3 covers 11 residues. CDR3: CASNRNNEQFF. The CDR3 DNA follows: TGCGCCAGCAACAGAAACAATGAGCAGTTCTTC.

V and J are TRBV5-8 and TRBJ1-3; no definite D call. This CDR3 contains 16 residues. Germline V lookup: CDR1 SGHTS, CDR2 YDEGEE. V was pared by 1 base and J by 1 base, with 12 bases between. The DNA of the CDR3 is TGTGCCAGCAGCTTGAAAGGCGGCTTGTCTGGAAACACCATATATTTT. Its translation is CASSLKGGLSGNTIYF.

The V gene is TRBV7-6, the J gene TRBJ2-5; 8 bases map to TRBD1. The CDR3 has 15 amino acids. Germline V gene data show CDR1 as SGHVS and CDR2 as FNYEAQ. Trimming at V came to 5 bases and at J to 1 base, leaving 6 bases not matched to a gene. The CDR3 nucleotides are TGTGCCAGCAGCAGGCCAGGGGGCTTCCAAGAGACCCAGTACTTC. It is translated as CASSRPGGFQETQYF.

V usage is TRBV6-4 and J usage is TRBJ2-7, with TRBD1 identical over 8 bases. CDR1 and CDR2 (germline): MRHNA, SNTAGT. The CDR3 is 17 residues long. The ends lost 3 bases at V and 5 bases at J; junction bases unmatched: 15. The CDR3 loop reads CASSEWVRGPFCHEQYF. The DNA for the CDR3 is TGTGCCAGCAGTGAATGGGTCAGGGGGCCCTTTTGCCACGAGCAGTACTTC.

This clone was seen only once. The V call is TRBV5-1, the J call TRBJ2-5; D is possibly TRBD1 (6 bases). The V and J ends lost 0 bases and 3 bases respectively, with 12 bases between them. The CDR3 covers 15 residues. The V gene's germline CDR1 is SGHRS and CDR2 YFSETQ. CDR3 DNA sequence: TGCGCCAGCAGCTTGGCACAGGGTCCCGAAGAGACCCAGTACTTC. As protein: CASSLAQGPEETQYF.

V gene TRBV28 combines with J gene TRBJ1-1; 8 nucleotides align to TRBD1. This CDR3 comprises 14 residues. CDR1 MDHEN and CDR2 SYDVKM come from the germline V gene. V was clipped by 8 bases and J by 2 bases; unmatched bases: 7. DNA for the CDR3: TGTGCCAGCCCCTTTGGACAGGGCAACACTGAAGCTTTCTTT. As protein: CASPFGQGNTEAFF.

This clone was seen once. The chain is built from TRBV7-8 and TRBJ1-1; maybe TRBD1 (5 bases). This CDR3 has 16 residues. V dropped 1 base and J dropped 4 bases, with 16 bases sitting between them. Per germline, CDR1 SGHVS and CDR2 FQNEAQ. The CDR3 nucleotides are TGTGCCAGCAGCTTAGAAGGAAGGGACTGGGGCACTGAAGCTTTCTTT. It yields the protein CASSLEGRDWGTEAFF. Based on the CDR3 plus reference TRBV7-8 and TRBJ1-1, the full variable domain is GAGVSQSPRYKVAKRGQDVALRCDPISGHVSLFWYQQALGQGPEFLTYFQNEAQLDKSGLPSDRFFAERPEGSVSTLKIQRTQQEDSAVYLCASSLEGRDWGTEAFFGQGTRLTVV.

This clone occurred once. V is TRBV11-1 and J is TRBJ2-1, with no clear D. Trimming took off 0 bases at V and 0 bases at J, with 15 bases between the two ends. Germline values: CDR1 SGHAT, CDR2 FQDESV (reference sequence). This CDR3 comprises 18 residues. As DNA, the CDR3 is TGTGCCAGCAGCTTAGCGACAACCGCCCTAAGCTCCTACAATGAGCAGTTCTTC. Encoded protein: CASSLATTALSSYNEQFF.

The chain carries TRBV12-3 or TRBV12-4 and TRBJ1-5; D uncertain. There are 13 residues in the CDR3. V was pared by 3 bases and J by 2 bases, with 5 bases between. Written as DNA, the CDR3 is TGTGCCAGCAGTTTTTGGCGCAATCAGCCCCAGCATTTT. Its protein product is CASSFWRNQPQHF.

The genes are TRBV28 and TRBJ2-7; D is ambiguous. The CDR3 is 14 residues long. Looked up from germline, CDR1 is MDHEN and CDR2 is SYDVKM. V was shortened by 3 bases and J by 0 bases, with 9 bases between the two germline ends. This CDR3 is CASSFVGSSYEQYF. The CDR3 bases are TGTGCCAGCAGTTTCGTTGGTAGCTCCTACGAGCAGTACTTC.

The genes are TRBV19 and TRBJ2-3; 11 bases are a match to TRBD1. V was clipped by 7 bases and J by 1 base; unmatched bases: 16. CDR3 length equals 19 residues. CDR1 and CDR2 (germline): LNHDA, SQIVND (reference sequence). The CDR3 reads CASTPLGTGGLFGTDTQYF. The CDR3 DNA reads TGTGCCAGTACCCCTTTAGGGACAGGGGGGCTTTTTGGCACAGATACGCAGTATTTT. Complete variable domain (other parts from reference TRBV19 and TRBJ2-3): DGGITQSPKYLFRKEGQNVTLSCEQNLNHDAMYWYRQDPGQGLRLIYYSQIVNDFQKGDIAEGYSVSREKKESFPLTVTSAQKNPTAFYLCASTPLGTGGLFGTDTQYFGPGTRLTVL.

CDR3 nucleotide sequence: TGTGCCAGCAGCGCCGCCCGGACAGTGAACACTGAAGCTTTCTTT. As protein: CASSAARTVNTEAFF. The chain combines TRBV5-6 with TRBJ1-1; perhaps TRBD1 as D (6 bases). Trimming left V 4 bases short and J 0 bases short, with 13 bases between. Germline CDR1 SGHDT, CDR2 YYEEEE. There are 15 residues in the CDR3.

This chain joins TRBV12-3 or TRBV12-4 and TRBJ1-2; 9 bases are a match to TRBD1. V lost 6 bases to trimming and J lost 8 bases; unmatched junction nucleotides: 7. The CDR3 loop spans 13 amino acids. CDR3 amino acids: CASREQGARGYTF. The CDR3 coding sequence is TGTGCCAGCAGAGAACAGGGGGCAAGGGGCTACACCTTC.

The V and J genes are TRBV5-1 and TRBJ1-1; TRBD1 aligns across 8 bases. This CDR3 is 16 amino acids long. V shed 0 bases, J shed 5 bases, and the junction held 9 bases outside the gene matches. Germline values: CDR1 SGHRS, CDR2 YFSETQ. The CDR3 region is CASSLGTGGHVTEAFF. The CDR3 nucleotides read TGCGCCAGCAGCTTGGGAACAGGGGGTCATGTTACTGAAGCTTTCTTT.

The chain links TRBV5-1 to TRBJ1-4; a possible D gene is TRBD1 (6 bases). Germline CDR1 is SGHRS and CDR2 is YFSETQ. V lost 4 bases, J lost 8 bases, and 15 bases lay in between. The CDR3 length is 14 residues. DNA for the CDR3: TGCGCCAGCAGCCAAACAACAGGGAACGAAAAACTGTTTTTT. Amino acids: CASSQTTGNEKLFF.

CDR3 sequence (DNA): TGTGCCAGCAGCCAAGATCCGCAGGTCGGTTATGGCTACACCTTC. This encodes CASSQDPQVGYGYTF. The chain is built from TRBV4-2 and TRBJ1-2; D unresolved. The CDR3 has 15 residues. The germline gives CDR1 LGHNA, CDR2 YNFKEQ. The germline V and J ends were trimmed by 0 bases and 5 bases, with 13 bases remaining between them.

The chain employs TRBV24-1 and TRBJ2-3, with TRBD1 matching 7 bases. This CDR3 is built from 14 residues. Germline CDR1 reads KGHDR; CDR2 reads SFDVKD. Losses at the gene ends were 6 bases for V and 1 base for J; bases not matched to a gene: 3. The CDR3 region has the DNA TGTGCCACCAGTCGACAGGGCGGCACAGATACGCAGTATTTT. Protein sequence: CATSRQGGTDTQYF.

This clone was observed a single time. The chain joins TRBV19 to TRBJ1-2; the D gene is possibly TRBD1 (6 bases). CDR1 is LNHDA and CDR2 is SQIVND in the germline V gene (reference sequence). V was cut by 9 bases and J by 0 bases, with 14 bases left in between. The CDR3 has 14 amino acids. The CDR3 sequence: CASGDNRANYGYTF. The CDR3 nucleotides read TGTGCCAGCGGCGACAACAGGGCTAACTATGGCTACACCTTC.

This chain connects TRBV7-3 to TRBJ2-1; the D gene is possibly TRBD2 (6 bases). Germline V gene lookup returns CDR1 SGHTA and CDR2 FQGTGA. Trimming stripped 4 bases from V and 6 bases from J, with 13 bases between. This CDR3 has 14 amino acids. The CDR3 loop reads CASSYTPGGNEQFF. CDR3 coding DNA: TGTGCCAGCAGCTACACACCCGGGGGCAATGAGCAGTTCTTC. Complete variable domain (other parts from reference TRBV7-3 and TRBJ2-1): GAGVSQTPSNKVTEKGKYVELRCDPISGHTALYWYRQSLGQGPEFLIYFQGTGAADDSGLPNDRFFAVRPEGSVSTLKIQRTERGDSAVYLCASSYTPGGNEQFFGPGTRLTVL.